The TCR beta chain described here comes from a study of shared clonotypes between healthy human individuals. Genomic DNA of every subset was divided equally among multiple immunoSEQ plates. Profiled with immunoSEQ multiplex PCR; TCRdb holds only in-frame clones, not every one. Among approximately 530,000 clones listed, around 95% were seen once. Overall study results and limits: It was anticipated that sequencing depth would influence how many clonotypes donors shared.

Germline values: CDR1 SEHNR, CDR2 FQNEAQ (reference sequence). This CDR3 is 15 amino acids long. Germline trimming cut 4 bases from V and 2 bases from J; bases unmatched to any gene: 1. Notes on this clone: Its antigen is unknown.

Sequencing was carried out using naive CD4+ T cells sorted from blood. Sample subset: CD45RA+ positively selected. The sequence derives from a woman under 40 in good health. The chain links TRBV7-9 to TRBJ2-3, with 12 bases lining up with TRBD2. The CDR3 region has the DNA TGTGCCAGCAGCTGGACTAGCGGGACCACAGATACGCAGTATTTT. Its protein is CASSWTSGTTDTQYF.